These T cell receptor beta chains were read from a single sample in a study of cytomegalovirus exposure and HLA in healthy donors. The protocol was immunoSEQ multiplex PCR, while the TCRdb copy is restricted to in-frame clones and leaves out a portion. The sample totals around 120,000 clones. Sequenced input: PBMCs. These receptors came from a man between 50 and 59 years old in good health and CMV-seronegative. Each CDR3 is given with its conserved first and last residue. Fields, in order: CDR3 length, V gene, J gene, D gene, CDR3 protein, CDR3 DNA. A D gene is named only where the DNA matches it firmly.

cdr3_length: 15; v_call: TRBV29-1; j_call: TRBJ2-1; d_call: TRBD2; cdr3_aa: CSVGSRGGAINEQFF; cdr3_nt: TGCAGCGTTGGCTCTCGCGGGGGGGCCATAAATGAGCAGTTCTTC
cdr3_length: 15; v_call: TRBV27; j_call: TRBJ1-2; d_call: -; cdr3_aa: CASSLRTPSLSGYTF; cdr3_nt: TGTGCCAGCAGTTTACGGACACCCAGTCTCTCCGGCTACACCTTC
cdr3_length: 13; v_call: TRBV5-4; j_call: TRBJ2-5; d_call: -; cdr3_aa: CASSPQVGETQYF; cdr3_nt: TGTGCCAGCAGCCCACAGGTGGGGGAGACCCAGTACTTC
cdr3_length: 15; v_call: TRBV7-8; j_call: TRBJ2-5; d_call: TRBD1; cdr3_aa: CASTHRGIDQETQYF; cdr3_nt: TGTGCCAGCACCCACAGGGGTATTGACCAAGAGACCCAGTACTTC
cdr3_length: 16; v_call: TRBV4-3; j_call: TRBJ2-2; d_call: TRBD2; cdr3_aa: CASSQSSREGLGELFF; cdr3_nt: TGCGCCAGCAGCCAATCCTCCCGGGAGGGTTTGGGGGAGCTGTTTTTT
cdr3_length: 17; v_call: TRBV4-1; j_call: TRBJ1-2; d_call: -; cdr3_aa: CASSQGYQDGGSYGYTF; cdr3_nt: TGCGCCAGCAGCCAAGGGTATCAAGATGGGGGCAGCTATGGCTACACCTTC
cdr3_length: 15; v_call: TRBV15; j_call: TRBJ2-1; d_call: TRBD1; cdr3_aa: CATSFDRGVYNEQFF; cdr3_nt: TGTGCCACCAGCTTCGACAGGGGTGTCTACAATGAGCAGTTCTTC
cdr3_length: 16; v_call: TRBV5-1; j_call: TRBJ1-2; d_call: -; cdr3_aa: CASSLESGTTNYGYTF; cdr3_nt: TGCGCCAGCAGCTTGGAGTCCGGGACAACGAACTATGGCTACACCTTC
cdr3_length: 12; v_call: TRBV5-1; j_call: TRBJ2-1; d_call: TRBD1; cdr3_aa: CASSFRGHEQFF; cdr3_nt: TGCGCCAGCAGCTTCAGGGGGCATGAGCAGTTCTTC
cdr3_length: 16; v_call: TRBV9; j_call: TRBJ2-1; d_call: -; cdr3_aa: CASSVVPSVSYNEQFF; cdr3_nt: TGTGCCAGCAGCGTAGTCCCTAGCGTCTCCTACAATGAGCAGTTCTTC
cdr3_length: 15; v_call: TRBV7-9; j_call: TRBJ2-4; d_call: -; cdr3_aa: CASSRPDFQKNIQYF; cdr3_nt: TGTGCCAGCAGCCGACCGGACTTCCAAAAAAACATTCAGTACTTC
cdr3_length: 13; v_call: TRBV6-5; j_call: TRBJ1-2; d_call: -; cdr3_aa: CASSRTSGGGYTF; cdr3_nt: TGTGCCAGCAGCCGGACCAGCGGGGGTGGCTACACCTTC
cdr3_length: 15; v_call: TRBV30; j_call: TRBJ1-4; d_call: -; cdr3_aa: CAWREPWMLSEKLFF; cdr3_nt: TGTGCCTGGAGGGAGCCCTGGATGCTAAGCGAAAAACTGTTTTTT
cdr3_length: 13; v_call: TRBV7-8; j_call: TRBJ1-1; d_call: TRBD1; cdr3_aa: CASSRQGVTEAFF; cdr3_nt: TGTGCCAGCAGCCGACAGGGGGTGACTGAAGCTTTCTTT
cdr3_length: 16; v_call: TRBV2; j_call: TRBJ1-2; d_call: TRBD1; cdr3_aa: CASSEPMDRVNYGYTF; cdr3_nt: TGTGCCAGCAGTGAACCGATGGACAGGGTTAACTATGGCTACACCTTC
cdr3_length: 15; v_call: TRBV6-6; j_call: TRBJ1-1; d_call: -; cdr3_aa: CASSPAHRGLTEAFF; cdr3_nt: TGTGCCAGCAGCCCAGCTCATAGGGGCTTAACTGAAGCTTTCTTT
cdr3_length: 16; v_call: TRBV4-3; j_call: TRBJ1-2; d_call: -; cdr3_aa: CASSQVTGTINYGYTF; cdr3_nt: TGCGCCAGCAGCCAAGTTACAGGGACTATAAACTATGGCTACACCTTC
cdr3_length: 14; v_call: TRBV13; j_call: TRBJ2-7; d_call: TRBD2; cdr3_aa: CASSLGGRNYEQYF; cdr3_nt: TGTGCCAGCAGCTTAGGCGGGAGGAACTACGAGCAGTACTTC
cdr3_length: 15; v_call: TRBV7-3; j_call: TRBJ2-1; d_call: TRBD2; cdr3_aa: CASSLTTSGYVEQFF; cdr3_nt: TGTGCCAGCAGCTTAACAACTAGCGGGTACGTTGAGCAGTTCTTC
cdr3_length: 14; v_call: TRBV27; j_call: TRBJ1-1; d_call: -; cdr3_aa: CASSLVVGGTEAFF; cdr3_nt: TGTGCCAGCAGTTTGGTTGTGGGGGGGACTGAAGCTTTCTTT
cdr3_length: 14; v_call: TRBV5-1; j_call: TRBJ1-4; d_call: -; cdr3_aa: CASSTQSTNEKLFF; cdr3_nt: TGCGCCAGCAGCACACAGTCAACTAATGAAAAACTGTTTTTT
cdr3_length: 16; v_call: TRBV5-6; j_call: TRBJ2-5; d_call: -; cdr3_aa: CASSLWVQVLGGTQYF; cdr3_nt: TGTGCCAGCAGCTTGTGGGTTCAGGTCCTAGGAGGGACCCAGTACTTC
cdr3_length: 14; v_call: TRBV14; j_call: TRBJ1-2; d_call: TRBD1; cdr3_aa: CASSPQGGYYGYTF; cdr3_nt: TGTGCCAGCAGCCCCCAGGGGGGCTACTATGGCTACACCTTC
cdr3_length: 14; v_call: TRBV2; j_call: TRBJ1-1; d_call: -; cdr3_aa: CASRPDSWNTEAFF; cdr3_nt: TGTGCCAGCCGACCCGACAGCTGGAACACTGAAGCTTTCTTT
cdr3_length: 14; v_call: TRBV10-3; j_call: TRBJ2-3; d_call: TRBD2; cdr3_aa: CAISGLAESDTQYF; cdr3_nt: TGTGCCATCAGTGGTCTAGCGGAGTCAGATACGCAGTATTTT
cdr3_length: 15; v_call: TRBV7-6; j_call: TRBJ2-1; d_call: -; cdr3_aa: CASSLKWSPGDEQFF; cdr3_nt: TGTGCCAGCAGCTTAAAGTGGAGTCCGGGGGATGAGCAGTTCTTC
cdr3_length: 15; v_call: TRBV4-2; j_call: TRBJ1-2; d_call: -; cdr3_aa: CASSQEDRPVYGYTF; cdr3_nt: TGTGCCAGCAGCCAAGAAGACAGGCCCGTCTATGGCTACACCTTC
cdr3_length: 15; v_call: TRBV2; j_call: TRBJ1-1; d_call: -; cdr3_aa: CASSGGRTLNTEAFF; cdr3_nt: TGTGCCAGCAGTGGGGGCAGGACCCTGAACACTGAAGCTTTCTTT
cdr3_length: 14; v_call: TRBV9; j_call: TRBJ1-1; d_call: -; cdr3_aa: CASSRRVDGTEAFF; cdr3_nt: TGTGCCAGCAGCCGGCGGGTTGACGGCACTGAAGCTTTCTTT
cdr3_length: 14; v_call: TRBV5-1; j_call: TRBJ1-2; d_call: TRBD1; cdr3_aa: CASSFNRGPYGYTF; cdr3_nt: TGCGCCAGCAGCTTCAACAGGGGGCCATATGGCTACACCTTC
cdr3_length: 15; v_call: TRBV5-1; j_call: TRBJ2-1; d_call: -; cdr3_aa: CASSLVPGIDNEQFF; cdr3_nt: TGCGCCAGCAGCTTGGTTCCAGGGATAGACAATGAGCAGTTCTTC
cdr3_length: 13; v_call: TRBV18; j_call: TRBJ1-1; d_call: -; cdr3_aa: CASSPSRGTEAFF; cdr3_nt: TGTGCCAGCTCACCGAGCCGGGGCACTGAAGCTTTCTTT
cdr3_length: 13; v_call: TRBV9; j_call: TRBJ2-3; d_call: -; cdr3_aa: CASSDPGVDTQYF; cdr3_nt: TGTGCCAGCAGCGACCCAGGGGTAGATACGCAGTATTTT
cdr3_length: 16; v_call: TRBV5-4; j_call: TRBJ2-3; d_call: TRBD2; cdr3_aa: CASSLDSSGSTDTQYF; cdr3_nt: TGTGCCAGCAGCTTGGATAGTAGCGGGAGCACAGATACGCAGTATTTT
cdr3_length: 12; v_call: TRBV29-1; j_call: TRBJ2-7; d_call: -; cdr3_aa: CSVEGANYEQYF; cdr3_nt: TGCAGCGTTGAGGGCGCGAACTACGAGCAGTACTTC
cdr3_length: 12; v_call: TRBV7-9; j_call: TRBJ1-5; d_call: -; cdr3_aa: CASSVNNQPQHF; cdr3_nt: TGTGCCAGCAGCGTTAACAATCAGCCCCAGCATTTT
cdr3_length: 14; v_call: TRBV19; j_call: TRBJ2-2; d_call: TRBD1; cdr3_aa: CASSTDRETGELFF; cdr3_nt: TGTGCCAGTAGTACCGACAGGGAAACCGGGGAGCTGTTTTTT
cdr3_length: 15; v_call: TRBV11-3; j_call: TRBJ2-3; d_call: TRBD2; cdr3_aa: CASSKREGSTDTQYF; cdr3_nt: TGTGCCAGCAGTAAGCGGGAGGGCAGCACAGATACGCAGTATTTT
cdr3_length: 15; v_call: TRBV9; j_call: TRBJ2-5; d_call: TRBD2; cdr3_aa: CASSLIAGGQETQYF; cdr3_nt: TGTGCCAGCAGCCTCATAGCGGGAGGGCAAGAGACCCAGTACTTC
cdr3_length: 15; v_call: TRBV7-9; j_call: TRBJ2-7; d_call: -; cdr3_aa: CASSLSLAFTYEQYF; cdr3_nt: TGTGCCAGCAGCTTATCGCTGGCTTTCACCTACGAGCAGTACTTC
cdr3_length: 13; v_call: TRBV7-2; j_call: TRBJ2-7; d_call: -; cdr3_aa: CASSLAGSYEQYF; cdr3_nt: TGTGCCAGCAGCTTGGCCGGGTCATACGAGCAGTACTTC
cdr3_length: 16; v_call: TRBV7-2; j_call: TRBJ2-1; d_call: TRBD2; cdr3_aa: CASSDQSGRAPNEQFF; cdr3_nt: TGTGCCAGCAGCGACCAGAGCGGGAGGGCCCCCAATGAGCAGTTCTTC
cdr3_length: 15; v_call: TRBV5-1; j_call: TRBJ2-3; d_call: TRBD1; cdr3_aa: CASRPDGTGADTQYF; cdr3_nt: TGCGCCAGCAGGCCCGACGGGACAGGGGCAGATACGCAGTATTTT
cdr3_length: 14; v_call: TRBV6-5; j_call: TRBJ1-3; d_call: -; cdr3_aa: CASSYGGAGNTIYF; cdr3_nt: TGTGCCAGCAGTTACGGGGGCGCTGGAAACACCATATATTTT
cdr3_length: 15; v_call: TRBV11-1; j_call: TRBJ1-2; d_call: TRBD1; cdr3_aa: CASSRGQENNYGYTF; cdr3_nt: TGTGCCAGCAGCCGTGGACAGGAGAATAACTATGGCTACACCTTC
cdr3_length: 15; v_call: TRBV11-2; j_call: TRBJ2-7; d_call: TRBD1; cdr3_aa: CASSTGQGTIYEQYF; cdr3_nt: TGTGCCAGCAGCACCGGACAGGGGACTATCTACGAGCAGTACTTC
cdr3_length: 14; v_call: TRBV5-1; j_call: TRBJ1-2; d_call: TRBD1; cdr3_aa: CASRSPGQGDGYTF; cdr3_nt: TGCGCCAGCAGGTCGCCGGGACAGGGGGATGGCTACACCTTC
cdr3_length: 14; v_call: TRBV5-5; j_call: TRBJ1-1; d_call: -; cdr3_aa: CASSSGPLNTEAFF; cdr3_nt: TGTGCCAGCAGCTCAGGGCCGTTGAACACTGAAGCTTTCTTT
cdr3_length: 13; v_call: TRBV7-2; j_call: TRBJ2-7; d_call: -; cdr3_aa: CASSFHREYEQYF; cdr3_nt: TGTGCCAGCAGCTTCCACAGGGAGTACGAGCAGTACTTC
cdr3_length: 14; v_call: TRBV7-3; j_call: TRBJ2-1; d_call: -; cdr3_aa: CASSLAGSYNEQFF; cdr3_nt: TGTGCCAGCAGCTTAGCGGGCTCCTACAATGAGCAGTTCTTC
cdr3_length: 15; v_call: TRBV7-2; j_call: TRBJ2-5; d_call: TRBD2; cdr3_aa: CASRLTSGGGETQYF; cdr3_nt: TGTGCCAGCAGATTGACTAGCGGGGGAGGGGAGACCCAGTACTTC
cdr3_length: 15; v_call: TRBV27; j_call: TRBJ2-7; d_call: TRBD2; cdr3_aa: CASQFSSGRPYEQYF; cdr3_nt: TGTGCCAGCCAATTTTCTAGCGGGAGGCCCTACGAGCAGTACTTC
cdr3_length: 16; v_call: TRBV4-3; j_call: TRBJ1-1; d_call: -; cdr3_aa: CASSQEVGRQNAEAFF; cdr3_nt: TGCGCCAGCAGCCAAGAGGTAGGCAGGCAGAACGCTGAAGCTTTCTTT